These 30 T cell receptor beta chains were all obtained from the same sample, sequenced in a study of T cell responses to AZD1222 COVID-19 vaccine. Some clones are missing from TCRdb's copy, which holds only in-frame ones; the method was immunoSEQ multiplex PCR. The sample contains about 97,000 clones, around nine tenths of which appear only once. The source was peripheral blood, collected on day 0 of AZD1222 vaccination. All receptors come from an adult in good health.

The genes are TRBV25-1 and TRBJ2-1; maybe TRBD2 (5 bases). The germline V gene encodes CDR1 MGHDK and CDR2 SYGVNS. The V end was cut by 6 bases, the J end by 0 bases, with 9 bases between. The CDR3 totals 14 residues. The DNA for the CDR3 is TGTGCCAGCAGCCGGGGTAGCTCCTACAATGAGCAGTTCTTC. Translated, it gives CASSRGSSYNEQFF. The full variable domain, completed using reference TRBV25-1 and TRBJ2-1, is EADIYQTPRYLVIGTGKKITLECSQTMGHDKMYWYQQDPGMELHLIHYSYGVNSTEKGDLSSESTVSRIRTEHFPLTLESARPSHTSQYLCASSRGSSYNEQFFGPGTRLTVL.

This chain links TRBV10-3 with TRBJ1-4, with D perhaps matching TRBD1 (5 bases). Germline V gives CDR1 ENHRY, CDR2 SYGVKD. The CDR3 length is 15 residues. V was trimmed by 4 bases and J by 4 bases, leaving 13 bases between them. The CDR3 sequence: CAISVGQGGNEKLFF. CDR3 nucleotides: TGTGCCATCAGTGTCGGCCAGGGCGGTAATGAAAAACTGTTTTTT.

This chain uses TRBV5-1 with TRBJ1-1; D might be TRBD1 (6 bases). The length of the CDR3 is 15 residues. V lost 1 base and J lost 5, with 15 bases in between. The germline V gene has CDR1 SGHRS and CDR2 YFSETQ. The CDR3: CASSLYAGAGTEAFF. DNA for the CDR3: TGCGCCAGCAGCTTGTATGCAGGGGCGGGGACTGAAGCTTTCTTT.

The V call is TRBV6-5, the J call TRBJ1-2, with 7 bases lining up with TRBD1. This CDR3 has 13 residues. V dropped 4 bases and J dropped 5; count of bases not matched to a gene: 4. Looked up from germline, CDR1 is MNHEY and CDR2 is SVGAGI. The CDR3 coding sequence is TGTGCCAGCAGTTTTGACAGGGAGTATGGCTACACCTTC. Amino acid sequence: CASSFDREYGYTF.

The chain has TRBV4-2 and TRBJ1-1; D is perhaps TRBD1 (5 bases). Germline V gene lookup returns CDR1 LGHNA and CDR2 YNFKEQ. The CDR3 contains 13 residues. The germline V and J ends were trimmed by 0 bases and 5 bases, with 7 bases remaining between them. The CDR3 region is CASSQEGGTEAFF. CDR3 nucleotides: TGTGCCAGCAGCCAAGAGGGGGGGACTGAAGCTTTCTTT.

This clone was counted only a few times. The rearrangement joins TRBV6-2 or TRBV6-3 to TRBJ2-1; D ambiguous. This CDR3 region has 15 residues. Trimming took 0 bases from V and 4 from J, leaving 10 bases between them. CDR1 is MNHEY, CDR2 SVGEGT, per germline. The CDR3 coding sequence is TGTGCCAGCAGTTACTCTACGAGACCGTACAATGAGCAGTTCTTC. Encoded protein: CASSYSTRPYNEQFF.

The chain carries TRBV2 and TRBJ1-4; D may be TRBD1 (6 bases). The germline gives CDR1 SNHLY, CDR2 FYNNEI. The CDR3 has 14 residues. Trimming shortened V by 10 bases and J by 5 bases, and 17 bases separated the two germline ends. CDR3 sequence (DNA): TGTGCCAACTCCGCGGACAGCCGAAATGAAAAACTGTTTTTT. Protein product: CANSADSRNEKLFF.

V gene TRBV10-3 combines with J gene TRBJ1-5; TRBD1 matches at 7 bases. V gave up 6 bases and J gave up 2 bases; unmatched junction bases: 13. The CDR3 loop spans 17 amino acids. Germline V gives CDR1 ENHRY, CDR2 SYGVKD. In DNA, the CDR3 is TGTGCCATCAGGGAGGGGGTCGGGGACAGCGGCAATCAGCCCCAGCATTTT. This translates into CAIREGVGDSGNQPQHF.

The chain has TRBV5-6 and TRBJ2-2; no firm D call. CDR1 and CDR2 from the germline V gene are SGHDT and YYEEEE. The germline V and J ends were trimmed by 0 bases and 7 bases, with 4 bases remaining between them. This CDR3 is 12 amino acids long. CDR3 sequence reads: CASSLAFGELFF. The CDR3 nucleotides read TGTGCCAGCAGCTTGGCATTCGGGGAGCTGTTTTTT.

The V gene is TRBV5-1, the J gene TRBJ1-4, with 8 bases matching TRBD1. Germline CDR1 is SGHRS and CDR2 is YFSETQ. This CDR3 has 17 residues. V shed 3 bases, J shed 5 bases, and the junction held 12 bases outside the gene matches. CDR3 bases: TGCGCCAGCAGCTCCGCGACTACAGGGGGTTCGAATGAAAAACTGTTTTTT. This sequence encodes CASSSATTGGSNEKLFF. The full variable domain, rest sourced from reference TRBV5-1 and TRBJ1-4, is KAGVTQTPRYLIKTRGQQVTLSCSPISGHRSVSWYQQTPGQGLQFLFEYFSETQRNKGNFPGRFSGRQFSNSRSEMNVSTLELGDSALYLCASSSATTGGSNEKLFFGSGTQLSVL.

This chain links TRBV7-8 with TRBJ1-1; D is unclear. Looked up from germline, CDR1 is SGHVS and CDR2 is FQNEAQ. The CDR3 has 13 residues. Trimming shortened V by 6 bases and J by 1 base, and 9 bases separated the two germline ends. CDR3 nucleotide sequence: TGTGCCAGCAGGGATAGTAGGAACACTGAAGCTTTCTTT. Encoded protein: CASRDSRNTEAFF.

The chain couples TRBV7-6 to TRBJ1-6; TRBD1 aligns across 9 bases. The V gene end was trimmed by 1 base and the J gene end by 7 bases; junction bases not matched to a gene: 2. The CDR3 has 15 residues. Germline lookup yields CDR1 SGHVS and CDR2 FNYEAQ. The CDR3 loop reads CASSLVGTGNSPLHF. CDR3 DNA sequence: TGTGCCAGCAGCTTAGTAGGGACAGGGAATTCACCCCTCCACTTT.

The J gene is TRBJ1-1, the V gene TRBV4-2; 7 bases are a match to TRBD1. Germline loops: CDR1 LGHNA, CDR2 YNFKEQ. The CDR3 loop spans 14 amino acids. After removal of 2 bases from V and 6 bases from J, the junction contained 6 bases not matched to a gene. The DNA for the CDR3 is TGTGCCAGCAGCCAACCCAGGGGGGGCGCTGAAGCTTTCTTT. It codes for CASSQPRGGAEAFF.

The J gene is TRBJ2-5, the V gene TRBV6-9; tentative D call: TRBD2 (7 bases). Trimming took 8 bases from V and 2 from J, leaving 24 bases between them. The CDR3 is 17 amino acids. Germline V gives CDR1 MNHGY, CDR2 SVAAGI. The CDR3 DNA reads as TGTGCCAGCCGGGGGCGGGAGACAGTGAAGGGTCAAGAGACCCAGTACTTC. It specifies CASRGRETVKGQETQYF.

This chain connects TRBV19 to TRBJ1-4; unclear D gene. Germline CDR1 is LNHDA and CDR2 is SQIVND (reference sequence). The CDR3 totals 18 residues. V shed 4 bases and J shed 0 bases, with 18 bases lying between them. The CDR3 sequence: CASSTTYWTFATNEKLFF. The DNA of the CDR3 is TGTGCCAGTAGTACTACATATTGGACCTTTGCAACTAATGAAAAACTGTTTTTT.

The chain has TRBV2 and TRBJ2-1, with a tentative D call TRBD1 (6 bases). Trimming shortened V by 4 bases and J by 9 bases, and 7 bases separated the two germline ends. This CDR3 contains 11 residues. CDR1 is SNHLY and CDR2 is FYNNEI in the germline V gene. DNA for the CDR3: TGTGCCAGCAGTGGGACAGTTGAGCAGTTCTTC. Amino acids: CASSGTVEQFF.

The chain carries TRBV6-4 and TRBJ2-3; a possible D gene is TRBD1 (6 bases). Germline assignment: CDR1 MRHNA and CDR2 SNTAGT. Trimming took 5 bases from V and 1 from J, leaving 19 bases between them. This CDR3 contains 17 residues. CDR3 sequence: CASSQNPGARGTDTQYF. DNA for the CDR3: TGTGCCAGCAGTCAGAATCCAGGGGCGCGGGGCACAGATACGCAGTATTTT.

The rearrangement joins TRBV29-1 to TRBJ1-1; no clear D. CDR1 and CDR2 (germline): SQVTM, ANQGSEA. V lost 0 bases, J lost 11 bases, and 19 bases lay in between. The CDR3 runs 14 residues. The CDR3: CSVEDRFVPDRAFF. The CDR3 region has the DNA TGCAGCGTTGAAGATCGTTTTGTGCCAGACCGGGCTTTCTTT.

The gene calls are TRBV5-1 and TRBJ2-7; 7 bases match TRBD1. The CDR3 totals 14 residues. CDR1 and CDR2 from the germline V gene are SGHRS and YFSETQ. V was pared by 4 bases and J by 6 bases, with 10 bases of the junction left unmatched. The CDR3 DNA reads TGCGCCAGCAGCCTGGGACAGACTACGAGCGAGCAGTACTTC. Translated: CASSLGQTTSEQYF.

The rearrangement uses TRBV5-1 and TRBJ1-2, with D unresolved. V was shortened by 4 bases and J by 9 bases, with 10 bases between the two germline ends. From germline, CDR1 is SGHRS and CDR2 YFSETQ. The CDR3 consists of 11 residues. DNA for the CDR3: TGCGCCAGCAGCGAGGGTAGCAGCTACACCTTC. Translated, it gives CASSEGSSYTF. Full variable domain (rest looked up from reference TRBV5-1 and TRBJ1-2): KAGVTQTPRYLIKTRGQQVTLSCSPISGHRSVSWYQQTPGQGLQFLFEYFSETQRNKGNFPGRFSGRQFSNSRSEMNVSTLELGDSALYLCASSEGSSYTFGSGTRLTVV.

Regarding this clone: The same CDR3 can be traced to other DNA sequences in this sample. The rearrangement links TRBV5-1 to TRBJ1-1, with unresolved D. The germline V gene has CDR1 SGHRS and CDR2 YFSETQ. The CDR3 covers 13 residues. Trimming took 0 bases from V and 2 from J, leaving 5 bases between them. Here the CDR3 DNA reads TGCGCCAGCAGCTTGGGGCTTAACACTGAAGCTTTCTTT. It translates to CASSLGLNTEAFF.

In this sample, this clone turned up a few times. The rearrangement uses TRBV5-1 and TRBJ2-3; 9 bases map to TRBD1. Germline V CDR1 and CDR2: SGHRS, YFSETQ. V lost 4 bases and J lost 5; bases outside the gene matches: 5. This CDR3 is built from 14 residues. CDR3 sequence (DNA): TGCGCCAGCAGCCGGGACAGGGAGGGAGATACGCAGTATTTT. It specifies CASSRDREGDTQYF.

This clone is a singleton in its sample. V is TRBV24-1 and J is TRBJ2-1; 7 bases are a match to TRBD1. Germline assignment: CDR1 KGHDR and CDR2 SFDVKD. The CDR3 length is 16 residues. Trimming cost V 4 bases and J 2 bases; bases outside gene matches: 7. CDR3 in amino acids: CATSDPGQVAYNEQFF. In DNA, the CDR3 is TGTGCCACCAGTGACCCCGGACAGGTAGCCTACAATGAGCAGTTCTTC.

This rearrangement joins TRBV10-3 to TRBJ2-3, with 9 bases lining up with TRBD2. The CDR3 consists of 14 residues. Germline lookup yields CDR1 ENHRY and CDR2 SYGVKD. V trimming: 8 bases; J trimming: 4 bases; junction bases outside the gene matches: 7. The CDR3 sequence: CAILAGSLSDTQYF. CDR3 DNA sequence: TGTGCCATCCTAGCGGGGTCCCTTTCAGATACGCAGTATTTT.

The chain is built from TRBV7-2 and TRBJ2-3; unclear D gene. The CDR3 has 15 residues. Germline V gene sequence: CDR1 SGHTA, CDR2 FQGNSA. V lost 5 bases, J lost 2 bases, and 14 bases lay in between. CDR3 in amino acids: CASSPRGVSTDTQYF. The CDR3 nucleotides are TGTGCCAGCAGCCCACGTGGGGTATCCACAGATACGCAGTATTTT.

The sample holds one count of this clone. V usage is TRBV2 and J usage is TRBJ2-3; possibly TRBD2 for D (5 bases). The ends were cut back, 6 bases at V and 0 bases at J, with 10 bases in the middle. The CDR3 loop spans 14 amino acids. The germline gives CDR1 SNHLY, CDR2 FYNNEI. In DNA form, the CDR3 reads TGTGCCAGCAGGCGGGCAAGGAGCACAGATACGCAGTATTTT. Translation gives CASRRARSTDTQYF.

The genes are TRBV19 and TRBJ1-5; 8 nucleotides match TRBD1. From germline, CDR1 is LNHDA and CDR2 SQIVND (reference sequence). The CDR3 has 17 residues. The V segment lost 8 bases and the J segment 1 base; nucleotides outside the gene matches: 13. In DNA, the CDR3 is TGTGCCAGTGTGAGGACAGGGACCGCCAGCAGCAATCAGCCCCAGCATTTT. It is translated as CASVRTGTASSNQPQHF.

The gene calls are TRBV5-4 and TRBJ1-1; 8 positions agree with TRBD1. The J segment lost 6 bases and the V segment lost 4 bases, leaving 11 bases of the junction unmatched. CDR3 size: 15 residues. CDR1 is SGHNT and CDR2 is YYREEE in the germline V gene (reference sequence). CDR3 nucleotides: TGTGCCAGCAGCCCCTTGGACAGGGAATCTCCTGAAGCTTTCTTT. Its protein is CASSPLDRESPEAFF.

The genes are TRBV29-1 and TRBJ2-6; TRBD1 matches 10 bases. The CDR3 covers 15 residues. CDR1 is SQVTM, CDR2 ANQGSEA, per germline. V lost 4 bases to trimming and J lost 4 bases; unmatched junction nucleotides: 4. In nucleotides, the CDR3 is TGCAGCGTTGGAGGGACAGGGGCCGGGGCCAACGTCCTGACTTTC. Translation: CSVGGTGAGANVLTF.

This clone showed up just a few times. CDR3 DNA sequence: TGCGCCAGCAGCCAAGACAGCAATCAGCCCCAGCATTTT. The encoded protein is CASSQDSNQPQHF. J is TRBJ1-5 and V is TRBV4-1; D uncertain. The length of the CDR3 is 13 residues. V lost 0 bases to trimming and J lost 1 base, with 1 base between them. CDR1 MGHRA and CDR2 YSYEKL come from the germline V gene.